The 9 T cell receptor beta chains below all came from one sample that was sequenced in a study of T cell responses to AZD1222 COVID-19 vaccine. Data came from immunoSEQ multiplex PCR; TCRdb stores just in-frame clones and leaves some out. The sample has under 200,000 clones, 85% to 95% seen once. This specimen consisted of peripheral blood, obtained on day 0 of AZD1222 vaccination. Receptor source: an adult in good health.

The chain couples TRBV5-1 to TRBJ2-3, with D perhaps TRBD2 (6 bases). Looked up from germline, CDR1 is SGHRS and CDR2 is YFSETQ. The V and J ends lost 7 bases and 0 bases respectively, with 18 bases between them. The CDR3 has 16 residues. The chain's CDR3 is CASGLYPGTSTDTQYF. The CDR3 coding sequence is TGCGCCAGCGGCCTGTACCCGGGGACTAGCACAGATACGCAGTATTTT.

The V gene is TRBV4-1, the J gene TRBJ1-5; unclear D gene. V lost 1 base and J 0 bases, leaving 7 bases between the germline ends. Germline CDR1 is MGHRA and CDR2 is YSYEKL. The CDR3 contains 15 residues. CDR3 in DNA: TGCGCCAGCAGCCAAGCGTCCTATAGCAATCAGCCCCAGCATTTT. This encodes CASSQASYSNQPQHF.

The V call is TRBV7-2, the J call TRBJ2-7; TRBD2 matches at 10 bases. V was clipped by 5 bases and J by 1 base; unmatched bases: 5. The CDR3 is 15 residues long. CDR1 and CDR2 (germline): SGHTA, FQGNSA. CDR3 DNA sequence: TGTGCCAGCAGCAAACTAGCGGGGACATCCTACGAGCAGTACTTC. Its translation: CASSKLAGTSYEQYF.

The chain combines TRBV3-1 (or the pseudogene TRBV3-2) with TRBJ1-5, with D tentatively TRBD1 (5 bases). Germline CDR1 and CDR2: LGHDT and YNNKEL (reference sequence). This CDR3 has 12 amino acids. With 8 bases removed from V and 4 bases from J, the gap between germline ends came to 9 bases. This CDR3 is CASGGRNQPQHF. CDR3 DNA sequence: TGTGCCAGCGGGGGGAGGAATCAGCCCCAGCATTTT.

This clone was seen only once. V usage is TRBV2 and J usage is TRBJ2-2; TRBD2 is a possible D gene (7 bases). The CDR3 is 14 residues long. The V and J ends lost 11 bases and 1 base respectively, with 14 bases between them. CDR1 SNHLY and CDR2 FYNNEI come from the germline V gene. CDR3 region: CAVGGGRNTGELFF. The CDR3 DNA reads TGTGCCGTTGGGGGCGGGAGGAACACCGGGGAGCTGTTTTTT.

The rearrangement joins TRBV30 to TRBJ2-7; 10 bases match TRBD2. This CDR3 has 15 residues. Germline V gives CDR1 GTSNPN, CDR2 SVGIG (reference sequence). The V and J ends lost 4 bases and 6 bases, in that order; junction bases with no gene match: 12. DNA of the CDR3: TGTGCCTGGACTGCGGGGGCTAGCGGGAGTGGCGAGCAGTACTTC. Translated: CAWTAGASGSGEQYF.

The chain combines TRBV9 with TRBJ2-7; 7 bases map to TRBD1. The CDR3 loop spans 16 amino acids. Trimming at V came to 4 bases and at J to 0 bases, leaving 10 bases not matched to a gene. The germline gives CDR1 SGDLS, CDR2 YYNGEE. Here the CDR3 reads CASSPNSGQSSYEQYF. CDR3 in DNA: TGTGCCAGCAGCCCTAACTCGGGACAGTCCTCCTACGAGCAGTACTTC.

The genes are TRBV3-1 (or the pseudogene TRBV3-2) and TRBJ2-1; the D is unclear. Trimming pared 5 bases from V and 10 bases from J, leaving 12 bases between. The CDR3 totals 12 residues. Looked up from germline, CDR1 is LGHDT and CDR2 is YNNKEL (reference sequence). CDR3 DNA sequence: TGTGCCAGCAGCGCCACCCCCAGGGAGCAGTTCTTC. This sequence encodes CASSATPREQFF.

DNA for the CDR3: TGCAGCGTTAGCGGGACAGGGGTAGGGCAAGAGACCCAGTACTTC. As protein: CSVSGTGVGQETQYF. The chain uses TRBV29-1 and TRBJ2-5; 10 bases match TRBD1. Unmatched junction bases numbered 8, after V lost 5 bases and J lost 2 bases. CDR3 length equals 15 residues. Germline V gives CDR1 SQVTM, CDR2 ANQGSEA.